Here is one T cell receptor beta chain with its context. Its specificity is not known. The data originate from a study of a mutant IDH1 vaccine in newly diagnosed glioma. Time point denoted: week 35, safety follow-up. Doses comprised 300 ug of mutant IDH1 20-mer peptide each, plus topical imiquimod. The junction had 5 bases not matched to a gene; V was cut back by 0 bases and J by 1 base. The CDR3 sequence is 16 residues long. Germline V gives CDR1 SGHDT, CDR2 YYEEEE. The protocol was immunoSEQ multiplex PCR, while the TCRdb copy is restricted to in-frame clones and leaves out a portion. The sample carries about 64,000 clones, 74% recorded once.

The source of this sequence is a man aged 50 to 60 with glioma. This chain uses TRBV5-6 with TRBJ1-2; the match to TRBD1 covers 8 bases. The sequencing here drew on PBMCs, taken from a glioma patient whose treatment included an IDH1 peptide vaccine. The CDR3 here is CASSLGGTGINYGYTF. In DNA, the CDR3 is TGTGCCAGCAGCTTGGGTGGGACAGGTATTAACTATGGCTACACCTTC.